The 12 T cell receptor beta chains in this list originate from one sample, sequenced in a study of OX40 agonist ivuxolimab in advanced cancers. Method: immunoSEQ multiplex PCR; TCRdb's copy keeps in-frame clones and lacks some. The sample shows some 70,000 clones, more than 80% of them seen only once. The material was CD4+ or CD8+ T cells sorted from blood, obtained in a trial of the OX40 agonist ivuxolimab. These receptors originate from an adult with an advanced solid tumor such as melanoma, head and neck, liver or kidney cancer.

The genes are TRBV4-1 and TRBJ2-3; D might be TRBD2 (5 bases). This CDR3 has 15 amino acids. Germline V gene sequence: CDR1 MGHRA, CDR2 YSYEKL. The V end lost 5 bases, the J end lost 2 bases, and 14 bases lay between the germline ends. The CDR3, as DNA: TGCGCCAGCAGCAGTAGCGCGGGCCCCACAGATACGCAGTATTTT. Translated: CASSSSAGPTDTQYF.

J is TRBJ2-1 and V is TRBV27, with a possible D match to TRBD1 (6 bases). Germline V CDR1 and CDR2: MNHEY, SMNVEV (reference sequence). The V gene lost 5 bases and the J gene lost 8 bases, with 22 bases spanning the gap. The CDR3 has 16 residues. The CDR3 sequence is CASSPARQVDGYEQFF. The CDR3 DNA reads TGTGCCAGCAGTCCGGCCCGACAGGTGGACGGCTATGAGCAGTTCTTC.

J is TRBJ1-2 and V is TRBV19; 9 nucleotides match TRBD1. CDR1 is LNHDA, CDR2 SQIVND, per germline (reference sequence). V was pared by 7 bases and J by 1 base, with 7 bases of the junction left unmatched. This CDR3 contains 15 residues. CDR3 loop: CASTQAGQGNYGYTF. The CDR3 nucleotides are TGTGCCAGTACCCAGGCGGGACAGGGTAACTATGGCTACACCTTC.

This clone was detected a few times. This sequence joins TRBV7-6 and TRBJ1-6; 9 bases map to TRBD1. Trimming at V came to 9 bases and at J to 9 bases, leaving 6 bases not matched to a gene. CDR3 size: 13 residues. CDR1 and CDR2 (germline): SGHVS, FNYEAQ. CDR3 protein: CASRTGEGSPLHF. CDR3 bases: TGTGCCAGTCGGACAGGGGAGGGTTCACCCCTCCACTTT. Filled out from reference TRBV7-6 and TRBJ1-6, the complete variable domain reads GAGVSQSPRYKVTKRGQDVALRCDPISGHVSLYWYRQALGQGPEFLTYFNYEAQQDKSGLPNDRFSAERPEGSISTLTIQRTEQRDSAMYRCASRTGEGSPLHFGNGTRLTVT.

The chain couples TRBV2 to TRBJ1-5; D is possibly TRBD1 (6 bases). The CDR3 runs 14 residues. Germline V gene lookup returns CDR1 SNHLY and CDR2 FYNNEI. V was trimmed by 5 bases and J by 5 bases, leaving 13 bases between them. The CDR3 nucleotides read TGTGCCAGCAGTCCGGACAGTGGAGATCAGCCCCAGCATTTT. Protein: CASSPDSGDQPQHF. The full variable domain, its missing parts supplied by reference TRBV2 and TRBJ1-5, is EPEVTQTPSHQVTQMGQEVILRCVPISNHLYFYWYRQILGQKVEFLVSFYNNEISEKSEIFDDQFSVERPDGSNFTLKIRSTKLEDSAMYFCASSPDSGDQPQHFGDGTRLSIL.

This clone has only one observation. V is TRBV7-2 and J is TRBJ1-3; 8 bases line up with TRBD1. Germline trimming cut 4 bases from V and 6 bases from J; bases unmatched to any gene: 5. The CDR3 covers 14 residues. Germline CDR1 is SGHTA and CDR2 is FQGNSA. CDR3 DNA sequence: TGTGCCAGCAGCTCAGGACAGGGAATAAACACCATATATTTT. This gives the protein CASSSGQGINTIYF. Full variable domain (missing parts from reference TRBV7-2 and TRBJ1-3): GAGVSQSPSNKVTEKGKDVELRCDPISGHTALYWYRQSLGQGLEFLIYFQGNSAPDKSGLPSDRFSAERTGGSVSTLTIQRTQQEDSAVYLCASSSGQGINTIYFGEGSWLTVV.

The chain combines TRBV14 with TRBJ2-7; the match to TRBD1 covers 8 bases. CDR1 SGHDN and CDR2 FVKESK come from the germline V gene. The CDR3 totals 16 residues. With 0 bases clipped from V and 5 bases from J, the junction kept 9 bases outside the gene matches. Here the CDR3 DNA reads TGTGCCAGCAGCCAAGATCGCAGGACAGGGTCTGACGAGCAGTACTTC. Its protein is CASSQDRRTGSDEQYF. The full variable domain, completed using reference TRBV14 and TRBJ2-7, is EAGVTQFPSHSVIEKGQTVTLRCDPISGHDNLYWYRRVMGKEIKFLLHFVKESKQDESGMPNNRFLAERTGGTYSTLKVQPAELEDSGVYFCASSQDRRTGSDEQYFGPGTRLTVT.

The chain employs TRBV11-2 and TRBJ1-1; D call uncertain. V was shortened by 7 bases and J by 2 bases, with 14 bases between the two germline ends. Germline V gene lookup returns CDR1 SGHAT and CDR2 FQNNGV. This CDR3 comprises 14 residues. CDR3 protein: CASTPVRLNTEAFF. The CDR3 nucleotides read TGTGCCAGCACCCCTGTGCGTCTCAACACTGAAGCTTTCTTT.

This clone occurred once. The V gene is TRBV9, the J gene TRBJ2-7; D call uncertain. With 3 bases removed from V and 5 bases from J, the gap between germline ends came to 9 bases. The CDR3 runs 12 residues. Looked up from germline, CDR1 is SGDLS and CDR2 is YYNGEE. CDR3 bases: TGTGCCAGCAGCGCGAACGACGACGAGCAGTACTTC. It is translated as CASSANDDEQYF.

This rearrangement joins TRBV7-9 to TRBJ2-3; TRBD2 agrees at 7 bases. The trim removed 5 bases at V and 2 bases at J, leaving 10 bases unmatched. CDR1 and CDR2 (germline): SEHNR, FQNEAQ (reference sequence). This CDR3 is 16 amino acids long. The CDR3 is CASSTPDGGNTDTQYF. The CDR3 bases are TGTGCCAGCAGCACCCCTGACGGGGGGAACACAGATACGCAGTATTTT.

This clone was seen only once. This chain connects TRBV5-8 to TRBJ1-5; unclear D gene. Trimming left V 4 bases short and J 0 bases short, with 8 bases between. Germline V gives CDR1 SGHTS, CDR2 YDEGEE. This CDR3 has 14 amino acids. The CDR3 region has the DNA TGTGCCAGCAGCAAGTATTATAGCAATCAGCCCCAGCATTTT. As protein: CASSKYYSNQPQHF.

This clone has more than one count but fewer than ten. As DNA, the CDR3 is TGTGCCAGCAGCCGGAGGCCTGGGTCGGAGACCCAGTACTTC. It codes for CASSRRPGSETQYF. This rearrangement joins TRBV7-2 to TRBJ2-5, with D perhaps matching TRBD2 (5 bases). Germline CDR1 and CDR2: SGHTA and FQGNSA. This CDR3 has 14 amino acids. Deletions cut 5 bases from V and 5 bases from J, with 15 bases between.